The clone carrying this TCR beta chain appeared a few times. V shed 5 bases and J 0 bases; nucleotides not matched to a gene: 13. Per the germline V gene, CDR1 is LNHDA and CDR2 is SQIVND (reference sequence). This CDR3 has 18 residues. These data are taken from a study of blood T cell repertoires in COVID-19. The overall study: Researchers got acute and convalescent COVID-19 samples from the United States, Italy and Spain. PBMCs, B-cell-depleted T cells, or T cells provided the cDNA or gDNA that made up the material.

During active infection, Seattle patients enrolled and were then monitored through disease. Original methodology: It was from reference gene primer amplification that nucleated cell counts were estimated. Assay used: immunoSEQ multiplex PCR; TCRdb lists only in-frame clones, some missing. V and J calls and clone size are given by that table; D and trimming were obtained from the DNA. This sample has 30,000 to 40,000 clones, with about 85% found just once. The TCR originated in a man aged 55 to 70 with COVID-19, enrolled during active disease. Sequencing was done on a sample of peripheral blood. The chain combines TRBV19 with TRBJ1-5; 7 bases agree with TRBD1. The CDR3 spells CASSGPGQRRHSNQPQHF. CDR3 DNA sequence: TGTGCCAGTAGTGGTCCGGGACAGAGACGTCATAGCAATCAGCCCCAGCATTTT.